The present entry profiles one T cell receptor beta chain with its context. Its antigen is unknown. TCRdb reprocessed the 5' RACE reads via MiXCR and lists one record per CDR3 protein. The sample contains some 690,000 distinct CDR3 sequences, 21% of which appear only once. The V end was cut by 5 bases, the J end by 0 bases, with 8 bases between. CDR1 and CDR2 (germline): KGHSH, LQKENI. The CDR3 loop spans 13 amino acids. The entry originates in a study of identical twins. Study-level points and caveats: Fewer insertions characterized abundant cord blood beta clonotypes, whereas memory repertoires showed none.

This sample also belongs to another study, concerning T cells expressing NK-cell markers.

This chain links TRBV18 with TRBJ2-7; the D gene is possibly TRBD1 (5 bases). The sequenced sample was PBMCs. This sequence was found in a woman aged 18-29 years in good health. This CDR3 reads CASSTDNSYEQYF. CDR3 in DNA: TGTGCCAGCTCAACGGACAACTCCTACGAGCAGTACTTC. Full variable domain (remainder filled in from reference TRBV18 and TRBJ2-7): NAGVMQNPRHLVRRRGQEARLRCSPMKGHSHVYWYRQLPEEGLKFMVYLQKENIIDESGMPKERFSAEFPKEGPSILRIQQVVRGDSAAYFCASSTDNSYEQYFGPGTRLTVT.